These 30 T cell receptor beta chains were all obtained from the same sample, sequenced in a study of CD8 T cells in Susac syndrome. An amount of RNA that ranged from roughly 0.5 to 1 ug was reverse transcribed with random hexamers. One entry per CDR3 protein, called by TCRdb with MiXCR from the immunoSEQ multiplex PCR reads. The sample consists of some 200,000 distinct CDR3 sequences, roughly 95% of them appearing once. What was sequenced was CD4+ T cells from PBMCs. The receptor set was obtained from a human donor with Susac syndrome.

V and J are TRBV6-2 or TRBV6-3 and TRBJ2-1; weak D call: TRBD1 (6 bases). This CDR3 has 12 residues. V was pared by 5 bases and J by 8 bases, with 10 bases between. Germline V gene data show CDR1 as MNHEY and CDR2 as SVGEGT. The CDR3 reads CASSLQGYEQFF. CDR3 DNA sequence: TGTGCCAGCAGTCTACAGGGTTATGAGCAGTTCTTC.

V gene TRBV7-7 combines with J gene TRBJ2-5; D possibly matches TRBD1 or TRBD2 (6 bases each). The V gene lost 6 bases and the J gene lost 5 bases, with 19 bases spanning the gap. CDR1 is SSHAT, CDR2 FNYEAQ, per germline (reference sequence). CDR3 length: 15 residues. DNA for the CDR3: TGTGCCAGCAGTCTGGAGGGGGGAATCAGGGAGACCCAGTACTTC. The encoded protein is CASSLEGGIRETQYF.

The V and J genes are TRBV25-1 and TRBJ2-7, with D perhaps matching TRBD1 (6 bases). Germline CDR1 reads MGHDK; CDR2 reads SYGVNS. This CDR3 spans 16 amino acids. V gave up 1 base and J gave up 3 bases, with 16 bases separating them. The CDR3 protein is CASSEWGQGLGYEQYF. The CDR3 DNA follows: TGTGCCAGCAGTGAATGGGGCCAGGGGCTCGGCTACGAGCAGTACTTC.

The rearrangement links TRBV29-1 to TRBJ2-1; 15 bases are shared with TRBD2. V shed 7 bases, J shed 6 bases, and the junction held 10 bases outside the gene matches. The germline gives CDR1 SQVTM, CDR2 ANQGSEA. This CDR3 spans 16 amino acids. The chain's CDR3 is CSGGLAGGLSFNEQFF. In DNA, the CDR3 is TGCAGCGGGGGACTAGCGGGGGGCCTAAGTTTCAATGAGCAGTTCTTC.

The rearrangement links TRBV30 to TRBJ1-1; D call uncertain. Looked up from germline, CDR1 is GTSNPN and CDR2 is SVGIG (reference sequence). Trimming removed 0 bases at V and 1 base at J, with 6 bases between. This CDR3 contains 13 residues. Written as DNA, the CDR3 is TGTGCCTGGAGTGTAGCAGGGAACACTGAAGCTTTCTTT. This encodes CAWSVAGNTEAFF.

The rearrangement joins TRBV4-3 to TRBJ2-7; D might be TRBD2 (7 bases). The V gene's germline CDR1 is LGHNA and CDR2 YSLEER. Trimming pared 1 base from V and 3 bases from J, leaving 19 bases between. There are 17 residues in the CDR3. CDR3 region: CASSQGGLPGGLYEQYF. As DNA, the CDR3 is TGCGCCAGCAGCCAAGGGGGGTTGCCGGGGGGCCTCTACGAGCAGTACTTC.

The chain joins TRBV2 to TRBJ2-3; 7 bases agree with TRBD2. V dropped 5 bases and J dropped 2; count of bases not matched to a gene: 7. The CDR3 has 15 amino acids. In germline, CDR1 is SNHLY, CDR2 FYNNEI. This CDR3 reads CASSTSGIPTDTQYF. DNA of the CDR3: TGTGCCAGCAGTACGAGCGGGATACCCACAGATACGCAGTATTTT.

This clonotype appeared once. The chain couples TRBV3-1 to TRBJ2-1; perhaps TRBD2 as D (6 bases). Germline V lookup: CDR1 LGHDT, CDR2 YNNKEL (reference sequence). CDR3 length equals 12 residues. The V gene lost 3 bases and the J gene lost 10 bases, with 10 bases spanning the gap. Written as DNA, the CDR3 is TGTGCCAGCAGCCATGGTAGCGGAGAGCAGTTCTTC. The encoded protein is CASSHGSGEQFF.

J is TRBJ1-1 and V is TRBV15, with TRBD1 as a possible D gene (6 bases). The CDR3 covers 16 residues. The germline V gene encodes CDR1 LNHNV and CDR2 YYDKDF (reference sequence). V was trimmed by 1 base and J by 6 bases, leaving 18 bases between them. The CDR3 sequence: CATSRGGAGVTSEAFF. CDR3 DNA sequence: TGTGCCACCAGCAGAGGCGGCGCAGGGGTCACCTCTGAAGCTTTCTTT. Looking up the rest from reference TRBV15 and TRBJ1-1 gives the full variable domain: DAMVIQNPRYQVTQFGKPVTLSCSQTLNHNVMYWYQQKSSQAPKLLFHYYDKDFNNEADTPDNFQSRRPNTSFCFLDIRSPGLGDTAMYLCATSRGGAGVTSEAFFGQGTRLTVV.

Only one count was recorded for this clonotype. The rearrangement uses TRBV9 and TRBJ1-2, with D perhaps TRBD1 (6 bases). The germline V gene has CDR1 SGDLS and CDR2 YYNGEE. The germline V and J ends were trimmed by 3 bases and 3 bases, with 12 bases remaining between them. The CDR3 runs 14 residues. The CDR3 DNA reads TGTGCCAGCAGCGCACCTACAGGGCACTATGGCTACACCTTC. Residues: CASSAPTGHYGYTF.

J is TRBJ1-5 and V is TRBV6-5; 7 positions agree with TRBD1. Germline assignment: CDR1 MNHEY and CDR2 SVGAGI. CDR3 size: 15 residues. Losses at the gene ends were 6 bases for V and 0 bases for J; bases not matched to a gene: 5. The CDR3 loop reads CASSGDRDSNQPQHF. DNA for the CDR3: TGTGCCAGCAGCGGAGACAGGGATAGCAATCAGCCCCAGCATTTT.

This chain connects TRBV20-1 to TRBJ2-1; TRBD2 is a possible D gene (6 bases). The germline V and J ends were trimmed by 4 bases and 1 base, with 11 bases remaining between them. Germline V CDR1 and CDR2: DFQATT, SNEGSKA (reference sequence). The CDR3 totals 14 residues. CDR3 coding DNA: TGCAGTGCTAAGTATCTAGCGTCCTACAATGAGCAGTTCTTC. Its protein product is CSAKYLASYNEQFF.

This sequence joins TRBV20-1 and TRBJ1-3; 8 bases line up with TRBD1. V lost 0 bases to trimming and J lost 0 bases; unmatched junction nucleotides: 1. Germline-derived CDR1 and CDR2 are DFQATT and SNEGSKA (reference sequence). The CDR3 covers 15 residues. The CDR3 region has the DNA TGCAGTGCTAGAGAACAGGGGGTCTCTGGAAACACCATATATTTT. It yields the protein CSAREQGVSGNTIYF.

The chain combines TRBV27 with TRBJ2-1; D may be TRBD2 (6 bases). The CDR3 is 16 residues long. V lost 2 bases and J 4 bases, leaving 15 bases between the germline ends. Germline-derived CDR1 and CDR2 are MNHEY and SMNVEV (reference sequence). The CDR3 protein is CASSLSPAGFYNEQFF. The DNA for the CDR3 is TGTGCCAGCAGTTTAAGTCCGGCGGGGTTTTACAATGAGCAGTTCTTC.

The J gene is TRBJ2-5, the V gene TRBV6-5; 8 bases agree with TRBD1. The germline V gene has CDR1 MNHEY and CDR2 SVGAGI. CDR3 size: 16 residues. V lost 0 bases and J lost 1; bases outside the gene matches: 4. CDR3 bases: TGTGCCAGCAGTTACTCGGTGGGGACAGGCCAAGAGACCCAGTACTTC. It specifies CASSYSVGTGQETQYF.

This rearrangement joins TRBV6-1 to TRBJ2-3; 8 positions match TRBD1. CDR3 length: 15 residues. The V gene's germline CDR1 is MNHNS and CDR2 SASEGT. Trimming took 2 bases from V and 1 from J; bases not matched to a gene: 2. The CDR3 DNA reads TGTGCCAGCAGTGAATGGACAGGGCGCACAGATACGCAGTATTTT. Its protein is CASSEWTGRTDTQYF.

This chain links TRBV4-1 with TRBJ2-7; D call uncertain. Germline V gene sequence: CDR1 MGHRA, CDR2 YSYEKL. The CDR3 is made up of 16 amino acids. Trimming cost V 0 bases and J 0 bases, with 12 bases left between them. CDR3 sequence reads: CASSQDLRSSSYEQYF. The CDR3 nucleotides read TGCGCCAGCAGCCAAGATCTGCGGTCGAGCTCCTACGAGCAGTACTTC.

The chain employs TRBV6-5 and TRBJ2-5; D is unresolved. In germline, CDR1 is MNHEY, CDR2 SVGAGI. The CDR3 length is 11 residues. V dropped 2 bases and J dropped 13 bases, with 11 bases sitting between them. The CDR3 region has the DNA TGTGCCAGCAGTTACGGGCTTGCTCGGTACTTC. Translating it yields CASSYGLARYF.

The genes are TRBV4-1 and TRBJ2-3; D may be TRBD1 or TRBD2 (6 bases each). The CDR3 totals 17 residues. Looked up from germline, CDR1 is MGHRA and CDR2 is YSYEKL. V was pared by 3 bases and J by 0 bases, with 16 bases between. Here the CDR3 DNA reads TGCGCCAGCAGCCAGACCAAGGGGGGCCGGAGCACAGATACGCAGTATTTT. Translated: CASSQTKGGRSTDTQYF.

The CDR3 is CSITGGRQETQYF. The CDR3 DNA follows: TGCAGCATCACAGGGGGGCGGCAAGAGACCCAGTACTTC. The rearrangement links TRBV29-1 to TRBJ2-5; TRBD1 aligns across 8 bases. Germline V lookup: CDR1 SQVTM, CDR2 ANQGSEA. With V trimmed by 8 bases and J by 2 bases, 7 bases remained unmatched. The CDR3 runs to 13 residues.

The CDR3 DNA follows: TGTGCCAGCAGTTTCGGGCCAGACCCTCAGCCCCAGCATTTT. Translated: CASSFGPDPQPQHF. The chain recombines TRBV12-3 or TRBV12-4 with TRBJ1-5; D is ambiguous. The CDR3 consists of 14 residues. The ends were cut back, 3 bases at V and 6 bases at J, with 12 bases in the middle.

V is TRBV20-1 and J is TRBJ2-7; D gene ambiguous. V was cut by 5 bases and J by 2 bases, with 10 bases left in between. The germline gives CDR1 DFQATT, CDR2 SNEGSKA (reference sequence). This CDR3 comprises 12 residues. This CDR3 reads CSAEGTAYEQYF. CDR3 DNA: TGCAGTGCTGAAGGAACCGCCTACGAGCAGTACTTC.

The chain is built from TRBV29-1 and TRBJ1-1; 7 bases map to TRBD1. Trimming cost V 3 bases and J 3 bases; bases outside gene matches: 4. The germline CDR1 and CDR2 sequences are SQVTM and ANQGSEA. CDR3 length: 13 amino acids. CDR3 DNA sequence: TGCAGCGTTGAGAAGGGGGCGTACACTGAAGCTTTCTTT. This gives the protein CSVEKGAYTEAFF. The whole variable domain, filled in from reference TRBV29-1 and TRBJ1-1, reads SAVISQKPSRDICQRGTSLTIQCQVDSQVTMMFWYRQQPGQSLTLIATANQGSEATYESGFVIDKFPISRPNLTFSTLTVSNMSPEDSSIYLCSVEKGAYTEAFFGQGTRLTVV.

The chain combines TRBV5-4 with TRBJ2-1, with 8 bases that match TRBD2. The germline CDR1 and CDR2 sequences are SGHNT and YYREEE (reference sequence). The ends lost 4 bases at V and 7 bases at J; junction bases unmatched: 10. This CDR3 comprises 15 residues. The CDR3 loop is CASSAGGGPGNEQFF. In DNA form, the CDR3 reads TGTGCCAGCAGCGCGGGAGGTGGACCAGGGAATGAGCAGTTCTTC. Looking up the rest from reference TRBV5-4 and TRBJ2-1 gives the full variable domain: ETGVTQSPTHLIKTRGQQVTLRCSSQSGHNTVSWYQQALGQGPQFIFQYYREEENGRGNFPPRFSGLQFPNYSSELNVNALELDDSALYLCASSAGGGPGNEQFFGPGTRLTVL.

This clonotype was seen a single time. J is TRBJ2-2 and V is TRBV18, with 8 bases identical to TRBD1. CDR1 and CDR2 from the germline V gene are KGHSH and LQKENI. Losses at the gene ends were 4 bases for V and 3 bases for J; bases not matched to a gene: 4. The CDR3 has 15 amino acids. CDR3 protein: CASSLGTGDTGELFF. CDR3 DNA sequence: TGTGCCAGCTCACTAGGGACAGGAGACACCGGGGAGCTGTTTTTT. Combining the CDR3 with reference TRBV18 and TRBJ2-2 gives the whole variable domain NAGVMQNPRHLVRRRGQEARLRCSPMKGHSHVYWYRQLPEEGLKFMVYLQKENIIDESGMPKERFSAEFPKEGPSILRIQQVVRGDSAAYFCASSLGTGDTGELFFGEGSRLTVL.

The V gene is TRBV7-2, the J gene TRBJ2-1; D is ambiguous. Deletions cut 2 bases from V and 2 bases from J, with 1 base between. The CDR3 has 12 amino acids. Looked up from germline, CDR1 is SGHTA and CDR2 is FQGNSA. CDR3 bases: TGTGCCAGCAGCTTAACCTACAATGAGCAGTTCTTC. Translated, it gives CASSLTYNEQFF.

This rearrangement joins TRBV7-2 to TRBJ2-5; 10 nucleotides agree with TRBD2. The V segment lost 4 bases and the J segment 5 bases; nucleotides outside the gene matches: 7. Germline V gives CDR1 SGHTA, CDR2 FQGNSA. The CDR3 has 15 residues. The CDR3 loop reads CASSYGSGGAETQYF. The DNA for the CDR3 is TGTGCCAGCAGCTACGGAAGCGGGGGGGCTGAGACCCAGTACTTC. Using reference TRBV7-2 and TRBJ2-5 for the parts outside the CDR3, the full variable domain is GAGVSQSPSNKVTEKGKDVELRCDPISGHTALYWYRQSLGQGLEFLIYFQGNSAPDKSGLPSDRFSAERTGGSVSTLTIQRTQQEDSAVYLCASSYGSGGAETQYFGPGTRLLVL.

With respect to this clonotype: The junction and the germline gene differ at one end; a read error may be behind it. In DNA, the CDR3 is TGTGCCAGCAGGAAGAGGGACAGGGAAGCCTTC. It yields the protein CASRKRDREAF. The V and J genes are TRBV6-5 and TRBJ2-1; 9 bases fit TRBD1. The CDR3 consists of 11 residues. Germline V gives CDR1 MNHEY, CDR2 SVGAGI.

V gene TRBV30 combines with J gene TRBJ1-5; D uncertain. Deletions cut 2 bases from V and 0 bases from J, with 5 bases between. Germline V gene data show CDR1 as GTSNPN and CDR2 as SVGIG (reference sequence). This CDR3 is built from 13 residues. Here the CDR3 DNA reads TGTGCCTGGAGTATACATAGCAATCAGCCCCAGCATTTT. It specifies CAWSIHSNQPQHF. Filled out from reference TRBV30 and TRBJ1-5, the complete variable domain reads SQTIHQWPATLVQPVGSPLSLECTVEGTSNPNLYWYRQAAGRGLQLLFYSVGIGQISSEVPQNLSASRPQDRQFILSSKKLLLSDSGFYLCAWSIHSNQPQHFGDGTRLSIL.

This clonotype was found once. The chain joins TRBV23-1 to TRBJ1-2; TRBD1 is a possible D gene (5 bases). TRBV23-1 is marked as an open reading frame, function uncertain. The V gene lost 7 bases and the J gene lost 5 bases, with 14 bases spanning the gap. This CDR3 comprises 13 residues. The CDR3 region is CASTQGLRYGYTF. In DNA form, the CDR3 reads TGCGCCAGCACGCAGGGCCTTCGGTATGGCTACACCTTC.